These 14 T cell receptor beta chains were sequenced from one sample in a study of control samples from healthy donors and cancer patients (dated by TCRdb to about 2020). Library prep was done by the immunoSEQ multiplex PCR assay. The table comes from immuneACCESS by way of TCRdb, which keeps in-frame sequences with V and J called. Part of the clones is missing from these tables; in studies checked, under half for an unresolved V gene and the rest for unknown reasons. The sample contains around 80,000 clones, about 94% of them found a single time. The top ten clonotypes cover under 3.5% of the sample. The sample consisted of blood. These receptors all come from a woman in her twenties or thirties in good health.

CDR3: CASSYSGGSNTGELFF. The CDR3 bases are TGTGCCAGTAGTTACTCGGGGGGCTCTAACACCGGGGAGCTGTTTTTT. The chain employs TRBV19 and TRBJ2-2, with D possibly being TRBD2 (7 bases). Deletions cut 5 bases from V and 2 bases from J, with 15 bases between. Per germline, CDR1 LNHDA and CDR2 SQIVND (reference sequence). This CDR3 comprises 16 residues.

The V gene is TRBV7-2, the J gene TRBJ1-2; TRBD1 matches 8 bases. Germline V lookup: CDR1 SGHTA, CDR2 FQGNSA. This CDR3 has 18 amino acids. Trimming took 1 base from V and 0 from J; bases not matched to a gene: 10. CDR3 in DNA: TGTGCCAGCAGCTTAGTAGGGACAGGTTTTAATTCTAACTATGGCTACACCTTC. Its protein is CASSLVGTGFNSNYGYTF.

V gene TRBV19 combines with J gene TRBJ1-4; D ambiguous. This CDR3 is built from 15 residues. Trimming left V 6 bases short and J 0 bases short, with 11 bases between. CDR1 LNHDA and CDR2 SQIVND come from the germline V gene (reference sequence). The CDR3 is CASSPISATNEKLFF. CDR3 nucleotides: TGTGCCAGTAGCCCTATCTCCGCAACTAATGAAAAACTGTTTTTT.

The rearrangement uses TRBV10-3 and TRBJ1-3; D ambiguous. The CDR3 contains 13 residues. V was shortened by 2 bases and J by 4 bases, with 6 bases between the two germline ends. Germline V gene sequence: CDR1 ENHRY, CDR2 SYGVKD. This chain's CDR3 is CAISESPGNTIYF. As DNA, the CDR3 is TGTGCCATCAGTGAGAGCCCCGGAAACACCATATATTTT.

The gene calls are TRBV19 and TRBJ1-6; unclear D gene. The CDR3 length is 12 residues. The germline CDR1 and CDR2 sequences are LNHDA and SQIVND (reference sequence). Trimming stripped 3 bases from V and 5 bases from J, with 2 bases between. The CDR3 loop reads CASSIHNSPLHF. The CDR3 region has the DNA TGTGCCAGTAGTATTCATAATTCACCCCTCCACTTT.

The rearrangement links TRBV25-1 to TRBJ2-5; tentatively, D is TRBD1 (6 bases). Trimming shortened V by 4 bases and J by 2 bases, and 11 bases separated the two germline ends. Germline V CDR1 and CDR2: MGHDK, SYGVNS. This CDR3 region has 14 residues. The CDR3 DNA sequence: TGTGCCAGCAGTGGGGTGGACAGTCAAGAGACCCAGTACTTC. This codes for CASSGVDSQETQYF.

The chain has TRBV4-2 and TRBJ1-2; 7 nucleotides match TRBD1. The V gene end was trimmed by 0 bases and the J gene end by 4 bases; junction bases not matched to a gene: 17. CDR1 is LGHNA and CDR2 is YNFKEQ in the germline V gene. The length of the CDR3 is 19 residues. CDR3: CASSQETGPEWRYLYGYTF. For the CDR3, the DNA is TGTGCCAGCAGCCAAGAGACAGGGCCAGAATGGCGCTACCTCTATGGCTACACCTTC.

The chain combines TRBV5-1 with TRBJ1-2; 10 bases map to TRBD1. In germline, CDR1 is SGHRS, CDR2 YFSETQ. V lost 0 bases to trimming and J lost 4 bases; unmatched junction nucleotides: 9. This CDR3 comprises 17 residues. CDR3 nucleotide sequence: TGCGCCAGCAGCTTGGGACAGGGGGCAGATAGGGGCTATGGCTACACCTTC. This gives the protein CASSLGQGADRGYGYTF.

The chain has TRBV7-3 and TRBJ2-7; 7 bases are a match to TRBD2. V lost 5 bases to trimming and J lost 0 bases; unmatched junction nucleotides: 4. This CDR3 is 14 amino acids long. The germline V gene has CDR1 SGHTA and CDR2 FQGTGA. Here the CDR3 reads CASSPTGGSYEQYF. Written as DNA, the CDR3 is TGTGCCAGCAGCCCGACGGGGGGCTCCTACGAGCAGTACTTC. Complete variable domain (other parts from reference TRBV7-3 and TRBJ2-7): GAGVSQTPSNKVTEKGKYVELRCDPISGHTALYWYRQSLGQGPEFLIYFQGTGAADDSGLPNDRFFAVRPEGSVSTLKIQRTERGDSAVYLCASSPTGGSYEQYFGPGTRLTVT.

This chain uses TRBV2 with TRBJ1-1, with D unresolved. Per the germline V gene, CDR1 is SNHLY and CDR2 is FYNNEI. The germline V and J ends were trimmed by 5 bases and 6 bases, with 13 bases remaining between them. This CDR3 contains 13 residues. The CDR3, as DNA: TGTGCCAGCAGTCGGACCACAACTGCTGAAGCTTTCTTT. Translation: CASSRTTTAEAFF.

This clone showed up just once. The J gene is TRBJ1-4, the V gene TRBV16; TRBD1 matches at 9 bases. Germline V gives CDR1 KGHSY, CDR2 FQNENV. CDR3 size: 15 residues. Unmatched junction bases numbered 5, after V lost 4 bases and J lost 5 bases. CDR3 sequence: CASSPPDRGNEKLFF. The DNA of the CDR3 is TGTGCCAGCAGCCCCCCGGACAGGGGCAATGAAAAACTGTTTTTT.

The chain combines TRBV5-1 with TRBJ2-2; D gene uncertain. CDR1 is SGHRS, CDR2 YFSETQ, per germline. This CDR3 is 14 amino acids long. Trimming cost V 0 bases and J 6 bases, with 9 bases left between them. CDR3 nucleotide sequence: TGCGCCAGCAGCTTGGCCATAGGCGCCGGGGAGCTGTTTTTT. Encoded protein: CASSLAIGAGELFF. Full variable domain (rest looked up from reference TRBV5-1 and TRBJ2-2): KAGVTQTPRYLIKTRGQQVTLSCSPISGHRSVSWYQQTPGQGLQFLFEYFSETQRNKGNFPGRFSGRQFSNSRSEMNVSTLELGDSALYLCASSLAIGAGELFFGEGSRLTVL.

This clone came up once. The chain has TRBV11-2 and TRBJ1-3, with D possibly matching TRBD1 (5 bases). Germline V gene lookup returns CDR1 SGHAT and CDR2 FQNNGV. The CDR3 is 17 amino acids. The germline V and J ends were trimmed by 2 bases and 0 bases, with 14 bases remaining between them. CDR3 coding DNA: TGTGCCAGCAGCTTAAGGGGCAGGGAAAGCTCTGGAAACACCATATATTTT. This sequence encodes CASSLRGRESSGNTIYF.

The rearrangement links TRBV29-1 to TRBJ2-5; TRBD1 aligns across 7 bases. This CDR3 spans 15 amino acids. In germline, CDR1 is SQVTM, CDR2 ANQGSEA. The V gene end was trimmed by 6 bases and the J gene end by 1 base; junction bases not matched to a gene: 11. The DNA of the CDR3 is TGCAGCGTCCCCTATCCGGGACAGACCCAAGAGACCCAGTACTTC. It yields the protein CSVPYPGQTQETQYF.